This TCR beta chain was sequenced for a study of shared clonotypes between healthy human individuals. Regarding the study as a whole: Despite large depth, sorted-subset datasets appeared incompletely sequenced.

Sequencing used immunoSEQ multiplex PCR; TCRdb keeps in-frame clones, though not all of them. Among about 2,200,000 clones, just over 90% were seen once, and the ten largest hold 1.7%. Details on this clone: Its antigen is unidentified.

Per the germline V gene, CDR1 is SGHVS and CDR2 is FNYEAQ. This CDR3 comprises 16 residues. Germline trimming cut 2 bases from V and 0 bases from J; bases unmatched to any gene: 6. CD8 cells classed as naive were CD45RO-negative and positively selected for CCR7, excluding terminally differentiated effector memory CD45RA+ cells. The gene calls are TRBV7-6 and TRBJ1-1; 7 bases are shared with TRBD1. This receptor was identified in a man between 18 and 29 years old in good health. Some clones in this sample may be carry-over from other donors' samples. Sequencing was performed on naive CD8+ T cells from PBMCs. CDR3 sequence (DNA): TGTGCCAGCAGCTTAAAAACAGGGGCCATGAACACTGAAGCTTTCTTT. Translation gives CASSLKTGAMNTEAFF.